Listed below are T cell receptor beta chains from one sample, sequenced in a study of a mutant IDH1 vaccine in newly diagnosed glioma. These TCRs' antigens remain unknown. Libraries were prepared by immunoSEQ multiplex PCR; TCRdb keeps only in-frame clonotypes and omits some of them. This table holds fewer than 70,000 clones, about 90% found once. Specimen: PBMCs, collected from a glioma patient whose treatment included an IDH1 peptide vaccine. All receptors derive from a woman in her forties with glioma. CDR3s include the opening cysteine and the closing phenylalanine or tryptophan. The D gene is left open where the match is weak. Clone size is stated in some rows and not others, as once, few, many or a class when expanded.

V gene,J gene,D gene,clone size,CDR3 DNA,CDR3 protein
TRBV18,TRBJ1-2,-,-,TGTGCCAGCTCACCAGGAGCTAACTATGGCTACACCTTC,CASSPGANYGYTF
TRBV19,TRBJ1-1,-,-,TGTGCCACCCGACGGGGGCTTGAAGCTTTCTTT,CATRRGLEAFF
TRBV19,TRBJ2-7,-,once,TGTGCCAGTAGTACAACCCGCAGGTTTGCGAGTCCAACTAACTACGAGCAGTACTTC,CASSTTRRFASPTNYEQYF
TRBV6-5,TRBJ2-1,-,-,TGTGCCAGCAGTTACTCCGGATGGGCTGAGCAGTTCTTC,CASSYSGWAEQFF
TRBV19,TRBJ1-3,-,-,TGTGCCAGTAGTCGGTGGACAGCGGGAAACACCATATATTTT,CASSRWTAGNTIYF
TRBV2,TRBJ2-7,TRBD2,-,TGTGCCAGCGGACTAGCGGGAGGGATCTACGAGCAGTACTTC,CASGLAGGIYEQYF
TRBV15,TRBJ2-7,TRBD1,-,TGTGCCACCAGCAGAGATCGCGGACAGGGGCTAGTGAACGAGCAGTACTTC,CATSRDRGQGLVNEQYF
TRBV14,TRBJ1-5,-,-,TGTGCCAGCAGCCAAGATATAGGACAGCTTAGCAATCAGCCCCAGCATTTT,CASSQDIGQLSNQPQHF
TRBV28,TRBJ2-7,TRBD2,-,TGTGCCAGCAGTTTATTTCCTAGCGGGAGCTACGAGCAGTACTTC,CASSLFPSGSYEQYF
TRBV5-1,TRBJ2-5,-,once,TGCGCCAGCAGCTCTCGGGACCGCAGAGAGACCCAGTACTTC,CASSSRDRRETQYF
TRBV13,TRBJ2-5,TRBD2,-,TGTGCCAGCAGCTTTTGGCGGGAGGGCCGTCGGACCCAGTACTTC,CASSFWREGRRTQYF
TRBV6-6,TRBJ2-5,-,-,TGTGCCAGCAGTTCGGAGACCCAGTACTTC,CASSSETQYF
TRBV5-1,TRBJ2-5,-,-,TGCGCCAGCAGCCCTGGGCTTCAAGAGACCCAGTACTTC,CASSPGLQETQYF
TRBV27,TRBJ1-1,-,-,TGTGCCAGCAGTTCCCCAGACAGGAATGAAGCTTTCTTT,CASSSPDRNEAFF
TRBV5-1,TRBJ2-3,TRBD2,-,TGCGCCAGCAGGGTTGGGGGGGAGACAGATACGCAGTATTTT,CASRVGGETDTQYF
TRBV11-2,TRBJ2-5,TRBD2,-,TGTGCCAGCAGCTTTGGCAGCGGGGTTTACTTC,CASSFGSGVYF
TRBV20-1,TRBJ1-2,-,-,TGCAGTGCTCACCCAGGAGATGGCTACACCTTC,CSAHPGDGYTF
TRBV2,TRBJ1-1,TRBD1,-,TGTGCCACCAAAAGCCGGGACAGGGGAATGAACACTGAAGCTTTCTTT,CATKSRDRGMNTEAFF
TRBV9,TRBJ2-6,-,few,TGTGCCAGCAGCCCCATAGGGAACCTCCTCTCTGGGGCCAACGTCCTGACTTTC,CASSPIGNLLSGANVLTF
TRBV5-1,TRBJ1-5,-,once,TGCGCCAGCAGCCCCCTCCCGGCCGAGGGCAATCAGCCCCAGCATTTT,CASSPLPAEGNQPQHF
TRBV5-8,TRBJ1-4,TRBD1,-,TGTGCCAGCACGGACTGGGGACAGGGAAATGAAAAACTGTTTTTT,CASTDWGQGNEKLFF
TRBV20-1,TRBJ1-1,TRBD1,-,TGCAGTGCAGTTGGACAGGGAAAAGCTTTCTTT,CSAVGQGKAFF
TRBV5-1,TRBJ2-3,-,-,TGCGCCAGCAGCCCCCGAACTAGCACAGATACGCAGTATTTT,CASSPRTSTDTQYF
TRBV12-5,TRBJ1-1,-,few,TGTGCTAGTGGTTTGCCCACCACTATGAACACTGAAGCTTTCTTT,CASGLPTTMNTEAFF
TRBV6-6,TRBJ1-4,TRBD1,-,TGTGCCAGCAGTTCCCGGACAGGGGGCGAAAAACTGTTTTTT,CASSSRTGGEKLFF
TRBV7-2,TRBJ2-2,TRBD2,-,TGTGCCAGCAGCGTCCCGACTAGCGGGAGGAACACCGGGGAGCTGTTTTTT,CASSVPTSGRNTGELFF
TRBV6-1,TRBJ2-7,-,-,TGTGCCAGCAGTGAACCTGGTGGTAGCTCCTACGAGCAGTACTTC,CASSEPGGSSYEQYF
TRBV6-4,TRBJ1-5,-,-,TGTGCCAGCAGTGGCCAGGATAGCAATCAGCCCCAGCATTTT,CASSGQDSNQPQHF
TRBV11-2,TRBJ1-4,-,-,TGTGCCAGCAGCCCTCAGGGAAGCGAAAAACTGTTTTTT,CASSPQGSEKLFF
TRBV4-2,TRBJ2-7,TRBD1,-,TGTGCCAGCAGCCAAGCCCGGACAGGGGACTCCTACGAGCAGTACTTC,CASSQARTGDSYEQYF
TRBV4-2,TRBJ2-5,TRBD2,-,TGTGCCAGCAGCCAAGAGCGGGGGGGCCTGCGGGAGACCCAGTACTTC,CASSQERGGLRETQYF
TRBV14,TRBJ1-1,-,-,TGTGCCAGCAGCCAAGATCTCGGGCAGGGGAACACTGAAGCTTTCTTT,CASSQDLGQGNTEAFF
TRBV12-5,TRBJ1-1,-,few,TGTGCTAGTGGTTTGGTAAAAACAGGGTCCATGAACACTGAAGCTTTCTTT,CASGLVKTGSMNTEAFF
TRBV6-5,TRBJ2-7,TRBD1,once,TGTGCCAGCAGTTTAGGGACAGACGGCTACGAGCAGTACTTC,CASSLGTDGYEQYF
TRBV25-1,TRBJ2-3,-,-,TGTGCCAGCAGTCCCGGACCCAACACAGATACGCAGTATTTT,CASSPGPNTDTQYF